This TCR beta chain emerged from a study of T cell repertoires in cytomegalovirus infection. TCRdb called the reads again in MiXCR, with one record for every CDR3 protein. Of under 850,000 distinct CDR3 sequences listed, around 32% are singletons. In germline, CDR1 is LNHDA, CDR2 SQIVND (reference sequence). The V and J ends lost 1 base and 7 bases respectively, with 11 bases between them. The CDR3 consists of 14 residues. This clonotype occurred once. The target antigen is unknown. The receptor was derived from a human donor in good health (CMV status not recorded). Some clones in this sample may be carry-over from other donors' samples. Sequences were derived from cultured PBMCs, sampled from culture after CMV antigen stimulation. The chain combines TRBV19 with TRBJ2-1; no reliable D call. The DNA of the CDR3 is TGTGCCAGTAGTATAGCCGGCAGAGGAAATGAGCAGTTCTTC. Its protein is CASSIAGRGNEQFF. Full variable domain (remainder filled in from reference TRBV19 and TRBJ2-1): DGGITQSPKYLFRKEGQNVTLSCEQNLNHDAMYWYRQDPGQGLRLIYYSQIVNDFQKGDIAEGYSVSREKKESFPLTVTSAQKNPTAFYLCASSIAGRGNEQFFGPGTRLTVL.